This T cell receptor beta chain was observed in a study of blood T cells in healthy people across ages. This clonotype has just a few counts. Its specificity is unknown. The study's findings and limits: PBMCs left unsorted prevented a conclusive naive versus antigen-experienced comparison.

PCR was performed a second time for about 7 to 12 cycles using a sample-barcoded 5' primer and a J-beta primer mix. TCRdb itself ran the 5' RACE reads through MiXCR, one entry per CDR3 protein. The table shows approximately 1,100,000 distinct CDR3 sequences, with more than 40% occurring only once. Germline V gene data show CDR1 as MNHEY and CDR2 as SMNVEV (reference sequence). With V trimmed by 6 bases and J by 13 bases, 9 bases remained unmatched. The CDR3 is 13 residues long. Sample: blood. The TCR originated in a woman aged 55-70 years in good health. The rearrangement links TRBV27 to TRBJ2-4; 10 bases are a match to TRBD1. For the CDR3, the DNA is TGTGCCAGCAGCAGACAGGGGGCTTGGGAGCAGTACTTC. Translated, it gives CASSRQGAWEQYF.